The present entry profiles one TCR beta chain with its context. Original processing notes: Reference gene primer amplification gave nucleated cell count estimates. The repertoire was sequenced with immunoSEQ multiplex PCR; TCRdb's copy has only in-frame clones and lacks some. V, J and clone size were drawn from that table, and D and trimming were deduced from the DNA. The sample has fewer than 200,000 clones, 85% to 90% seen once. The data belong to a study of blood T cell repertoires in COVID-19. Study-level information: COVID-19 samples, acute and convalescent, were from the United States, Italy and Spain.

Individuals drawn from about two dozen US areas were roughly 18 to 95 years old. Allocation to cohorts depended on clinical history reported by the participants. This TCR was recovered from a woman aged 40 to 49 in a cohort exposed to, infected with or recovered from COVID-19 (not recorded which). The sequenced sample consisted of PBMCs or T cells enriched from blood (not recorded which).

Here the CDR3 reads CASSVGGNEQFF. CDR3 DNA sequence: TGTGCCAGCAGCGTAGGGGGAAATGAGCAGTTCTTC. V usage is TRBV2 and J usage is TRBJ2-1, with D perhaps matching TRBD1 (6 bases). CDR1 is SNHLY, CDR2 FYNNEI, per germline. This CDR3 contains 12 residues. The germline V and J ends were trimmed by 6 bases and 7 bases, with 10 bases remaining between them.